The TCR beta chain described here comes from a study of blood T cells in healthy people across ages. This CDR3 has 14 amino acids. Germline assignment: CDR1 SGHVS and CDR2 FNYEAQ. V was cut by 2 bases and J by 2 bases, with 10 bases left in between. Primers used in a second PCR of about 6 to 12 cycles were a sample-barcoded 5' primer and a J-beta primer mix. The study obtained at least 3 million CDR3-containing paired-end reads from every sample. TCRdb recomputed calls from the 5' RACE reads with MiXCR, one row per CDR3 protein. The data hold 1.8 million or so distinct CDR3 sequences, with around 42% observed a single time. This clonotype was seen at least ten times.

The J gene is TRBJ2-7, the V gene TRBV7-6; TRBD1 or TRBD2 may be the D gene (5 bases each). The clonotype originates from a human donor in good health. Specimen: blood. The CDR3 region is CASSLRDGAYEQYF. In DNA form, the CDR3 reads TGTGCCAGCAGCTTAAGGGACGGAGCCTACGAGCAGTACTTC.